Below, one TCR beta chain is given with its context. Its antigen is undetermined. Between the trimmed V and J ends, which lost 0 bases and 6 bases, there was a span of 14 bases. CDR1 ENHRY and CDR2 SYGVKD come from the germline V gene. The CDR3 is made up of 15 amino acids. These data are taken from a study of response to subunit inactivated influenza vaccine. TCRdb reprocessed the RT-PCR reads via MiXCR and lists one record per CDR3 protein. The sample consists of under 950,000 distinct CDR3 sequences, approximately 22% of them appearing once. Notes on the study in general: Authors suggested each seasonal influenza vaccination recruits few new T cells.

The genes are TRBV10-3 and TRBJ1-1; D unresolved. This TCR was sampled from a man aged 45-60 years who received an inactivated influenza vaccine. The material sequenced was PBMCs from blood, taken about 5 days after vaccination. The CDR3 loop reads CAISESTGQISEAFF. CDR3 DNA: TGTGCCATCAGTGAGTCGACTGGGCAGATCTCTGAAGCTTTCTTT.